The 16 T cell receptor beta chains below come from one sample, sequenced in a study of graft-versus-host responses after intestinal transplantation listed by TCRdb under 2021. Library generation was performed with the immunoSEQ multiplex PCR assay. This immuneACCESS table, as held by TCRdb, lists in-frame sequences with V and J called but not all clones. Of the missing ones, under half trace to an unresolved V gene in checked studies; the others have no known cause. The sample table contains fewer than 45,000 clones; only one count was recorded for about 90% of them. Approximately 2.2% of the sample comes from the top ten. The sample consisted of PBMCs, taken around 43 weeks after intestinal transplant. Source of these receptors: a human patient who received an intestinal transplant, so some T cells may come from the graft donor.

The rearrangement links TRBV9 to TRBJ1-5; D is unresolved. This CDR3 comprises 17 residues. V lost 0 bases and J 0 bases, leaving 13 bases between the germline ends. Germline CDR1 and CDR2: SGDLS and YYNGEE. The CDR3 coding sequence is TGTGCCAGCAGCGTAGGTACTGGGGATTATAGCAATCAGCCCCAGCATTTT. Residues: CASSVGTGDYSNQPQHF.

This clone was recorded once. J is TRBJ1-6 and V is TRBV6-5; maybe TRBD1 (6 bases). This CDR3 has 15 amino acids. CDR1 and CDR2 (germline): MNHEY, SVGAGI. V was cut by 2 bases and J by 10 bases, with 15 bases left in between. The CDR3 sequence is CASSYEQGVRSPLHF. The CDR3 DNA reads TGTGCCAGCAGTTACGAACAGGGTGTTAGGTCACCCCTCCACTTT.

The chain uses TRBV29-1 and TRBJ2-2, with D hard to call. The CDR3 totals 11 residues. V was clipped by 3 bases and J by 7 bases, with 6 bases between them. The germline CDR1 and CDR2 sequences are SQVTM and ANQGSEA. CDR3 DNA sequence: TGCAGCGTTGAGGGCGGCGGGGAGCTGTTTTTT. It is translated as CSVEGGGELFF.

The chain couples TRBV7-9 to TRBJ1-4; no firm D call. There are 15 residues in the CDR3. Trimming took 2 bases from V and 0 from J, leaving 7 bases between them. Germline-derived CDR1 and CDR2 are SEHNR and FQNEAQ (reference sequence). CDR3 in amino acids: CASSLRQTTNEKLFF. The CDR3 region has the DNA TGTGCCAGCAGCTTACGGCAAACAACTAATGAAAAACTGTTTTTT.

This chain links TRBV4-2 with TRBJ2-5; 8 bases are shared with TRBD1. The J call may be in error: the DNA end matches TRBJ2-7 better. Germline V CDR1 and CDR2: LGHNA, YNFKEQ. This CDR3 is 15 amino acids long. The CDR3 DNA reads as TGTGCCAGCAGCCAAGGGGGACAGGCCACCTACGAGCAGTACTTC. It specifies CASSQGGQATYEQYF.

V gene TRBV28 combines with J gene TRBJ2-7, with 8 bases aligning to TRBD2. From germline, CDR1 is MDHEN and CDR2 SYDVKM. J lost 2 bases, V lost 3 bases, and 3 bases had no gene match. This CDR3 spans 14 amino acids. The CDR3 loop reads CASSLASGPYEQYF. CDR3 coding DNA: TGTGCCAGCAGTTTGGCTAGCGGGCCCTACGAGCAGTACTTC.

This chain links TRBV28 with TRBJ2-3; D unclear. CDR1 is MDHEN and CDR2 is SYDVKM in the germline V gene. The CDR3 is made up of 13 amino acids. Trimming took 1 base from V and 8 from J, leaving 10 bases between them. The CDR3 loop reads CASSLLDSVTQYF. The CDR3 DNA reads as TGTGCCAGCAGTTTATTGGATTCTGTTACGCAGTATTTT.

The chain is built from TRBV28 and TRBJ2-5; D remains ambiguous. The V end lost 5 bases, the J end lost 2 bases, and 18 bases lay between the germline ends. There are 16 residues in the CDR3. CDR1 is MDHEN and CDR2 is SYDVKM in the germline V gene. The CDR3: CASSPPGAFLQETQYF. The CDR3 nucleotides are TGTGCCAGCAGTCCTCCGGGCGCTTTTTTACAAGAGACCCAGTACTTC.

This clone was counted once. This chain links TRBV2 with TRBJ2-1; D is uncertain. The length of the CDR3 is 15 residues. Germline V gene sequence: CDR1 SNHLY, CDR2 FYNNEI. Between the trimmed V and J ends, which lost 6 bases and 3 bases, there was a span of 15 bases. CDR3 residues: CASRPSSGSYNEQFF. For the CDR3, the DNA is TGTGCCAGCAGGCCATCTAGTGGCAGCTACAATGAGCAGTTCTTC.

The chain has TRBV4-1 and TRBJ1-3, with unresolved D. The CDR3 contains 15 residues. Germline CDR1 and CDR2: MGHRA and YSYEKL. With 4 bases removed from V and 2 bases from J, the gap between germline ends came to 12 bases. The CDR3 DNA reads as TGCGCCAGCAGCCCCGGCGGGGTACCTGGAAACACCATATATTTT. Protein: CASSPGGVPGNTIYF.

The rearrangement links TRBV4-1 to TRBJ2-3; 7 bases are a match to TRBD2. CDR3 length: 15 residues. The V and J ends lost 1 base and 4 bases, in that order; junction bases with no gene match: 5. CDR1 and CDR2 (germline): MGHRA, YSYEKL. DNA for the CDR3: TGCGCCAGCAGCCAAGGGGCGGGGGAGGCAGATACGCAGTATTTT. Protein: CASSQGAGEADTQYF.

CDR3 residues: CSGEGETQYF. As DNA, the CDR3 is TGCAGCGGGGAGGGAGAGACCCAGTACTTC. The chain couples TRBV29-1 to TRBJ2-5, with 7 bases lining up with TRBD2. The CDR3 spans 10 residues. Germline trimming cut 7 bases from V and 4 bases from J; bases unmatched to any gene: 0. Germline-derived CDR1 and CDR2 are SQVTM and ANQGSEA.

This chain joins TRBV6-6 and TRBJ2-7; 9 nucleotides line up with TRBD2. The germline CDR1 and CDR2 sequences are MNHNY and SVGAGI (reference sequence). After removal of 0 bases from V and 7 bases from J, the junction contained 7 bases not matched to a gene. CDR3 length: 15 amino acids. The CDR3 is CASSYSVSGRYEQYF. The CDR3 bases are TGTGCCAGCAGTTACTCAGTTAGCGGGAGATATGAGCAGTACTTC.

The chain links TRBV6-4 to TRBJ1-6; D is uncertain. The CDR3 has 13 amino acids. Trimming removed 2 bases at V and 6 bases at J, with 5 bases between. Per the germline V gene, CDR1 is MRHNA and CDR2 is SNTAGT. CDR3 bases: TGTGCCAGCAGTGACAGTTTTAATTCACCCCTCCACTTT. It yields the protein CASSDSFNSPLHF.

The table lists this clone with a count of one. This chain joins TRBV5-6 and TRBJ2-7; D remains unclear. Germline V gene data show CDR1 as SGHDT and CDR2 as YYEEEE. The CDR3 loop spans 11 amino acids. V was pared by 3 bases and J by 6 bases, with 7 bases between. The CDR3 sequence is CASSYIGEQYF. The CDR3 DNA reads as TGTGCCAGCAGCTATATCGGCGAGCAGTACTTC.

The rearrangement uses TRBV28 and TRBJ2-1; 10 bases align to TRBD2. V lost 7 bases, J lost 6 bases, and 12 bases stayed unmatched. The CDR3 contains 16 residues. Germline CDR1 is MDHEN and CDR2 is SYDVKM. This CDR3 is CASKASGLAAPNEQFF. The CDR3 DNA follows: TGTGCCAGCAAGGCTAGTGGACTAGCGGCGCCCAATGAGCAGTTCTTC.